A single sample gave rise to the 31 T cell receptor beta chains below, sequenced in a study of blood T cell repertoires in COVID-19 (dated by TCRdb to about 2020). Receptor amplification or capture employed the immunoSEQ multiplex PCR assay. TCRdb retrieved this table from immuneACCESS and kept in-frame rearrangements only. Not all clones are present; in checked studies, unresolved V genes account for under half, and no reason is known for the remainder. The sample data list 100,000 or so clones, and 81% of these were observed just once. Jointly, the top ten make up 37% of the sample. Sequencing was carried out using peripheral blood. The receptors come from a man older than 75 with acute or convalescent COVID-19.

This clone appeared once. The rearrangement joins TRBV7-8 to TRBJ2-7, with 10 positions matching TRBD1. V was pared by 5 bases and J by 6 bases, with 13 bases of the junction left unmatched. Germline values: CDR1 SGHVS, CDR2 FQNEAQ. The CDR3 length is 16 residues. Here the CDR3 DNA reads TGTGCCAGCAGCCCAAGGATTACCGGGACAGGGGTCGAGCAGTACTTC. Its translation: CASSPRITGTGVEQYF. Variable domain in full (rest from reference TRBV7-8 and TRBJ2-7): GAGVSQSPRYKVAKRGQDVALRCDPISGHVSLFWYQQALGQGPEFLTYFQNEAQLDKSGLPSDRFFAERPEGSVSTLKIQRTQQEDSAVYLCASSPRITGTGVEQYFGPGTRLTVT.

This clone was counted only a few times. The chain links TRBV5-1 to TRBJ1-3, with TRBD1 as a possible D gene (5 bases). Trimming removed 4 bases at V and 4 bases at J, with 12 bases between. CDR1 SGHRS and CDR2 YFSETQ come from the germline V gene. CDR3 length equals 14 residues. The CDR3 loop is CASSAGPAGNTIYF. DNA for the CDR3: TGCGCCAGCAGCGCGGGACCGGCCGGAAACACCATATATTTT. The complete variable domain, with remaining parts taken from reference TRBV5-1 and TRBJ1-3, reads KAGVTQTPRYLIKTRGQQVTLSCSPISGHRSVSWYQQTPGQGLQFLFEYFSETQRNKGNFPGRFSGRQFSNSRSEMNVSTLELGDSALYLCASSAGPAGNTIYFGEGSWLTVV.

V usage is TRBV5-1 and J usage is TRBJ2-7; 12 bases fit TRBD2. V gave up 3 bases and J gave up 4 bases; unmatched junction bases: 5. The CDR3 sequence is 15 residues long. Germline V gene data show CDR1 as SGHRS and CDR2 as YFSETQ. The CDR3 nucleotides read TGCGCCAGCAGCTCACTAGCGGGAGGTTCGTACGAGCAGTACTTC. It encodes CASSSLAGGSYEQYF.

The genes are TRBV18 and TRBJ1-3, with D unresolved. CDR1 is KGHSH, CDR2 LQKENI, per germline. The CDR3 spans 15 residues. The V end was cut by 2 bases, the J end by 3 bases, with 11 bases between. The CDR3 DNA reads as TGTGCCAGCTCACCATCTCATTCCGGTGGAAACACCATATATTTT. Residues: CASSPSHSGGNTIYF.

The gene calls are TRBV5-1 and TRBJ2-7; D perhaps matches TRBD2 (6 bases). Germline V lookup: CDR1 SGHRS, CDR2 YFSETQ. This CDR3 contains 15 residues. Between the trimmed V and J ends, which lost 5 bases and 1 base, there was a span of 16 bases. CDR3 coding DNA: TGCGCCAGCAGGAAGGAGGGCGGCGGGTCCTACGAGCAGTACTTC. Translated: CASRKEGGGSYEQYF.

CDR3 nucleotide sequence: TGCAGCGTTGGGCAGTCCCGTAAAAACATTCAGTACTTC. Translation gives CSVGQSRKNIQYF. The chain links TRBV29-1 to TRBJ2-4; D unresolved. Per the germline V gene, CDR1 is SQVTM and CDR2 is ANQGSEA. The CDR3 has 13 amino acids. V was trimmed by 4 bases and J by 4 bases, leaving 11 bases between them.

The rearrangement links TRBV19 to TRBJ1-5; the match to TRBD1 covers 10 bases. The V gene's germline CDR1 is LNHDA and CDR2 SQIVND (reference sequence). The V gene end was trimmed by 5 bases and the J gene end by 1 base; junction bases not matched to a gene: 5. The length of the CDR3 is 16 residues. CDR3 sequence reads: CASSSDRGLSNQPQHF. CDR3 bases: TGTGCCAGTAGTTCTGACAGGGGGCTAAGCAATCAGCCCCAGCATTTT. Combining the CDR3 with reference TRBV19 and TRBJ1-5 gives the whole variable domain DGGITQSPKYLFRKEGQNVTLSCEQNLNHDAMYWYRQDPGQGLRLIYYSQIVNDFQKGDIAEGYSVSREKKESFPLTVTSAQKNPTAFYLCASSSDRGLSNQPQHFGDGTRLSIL.

The rearrangement links TRBV5-6 to TRBJ1-5; 7 bases line up with TRBD1. The V gene's germline CDR1 is SGHDT and CDR2 YYEEEE. V dropped 4 bases and J dropped 0; count of bases not matched to a gene: 7. The CDR3 loop spans 16 amino acids. Written as DNA, the CDR3 is TGTGCCAGCAGCCGCCGAGGGACAGTTAGCAATCAGCCCCAGCATTTT. Amino acids: CASSRRGTVSNQPQHF.

This sequence joins TRBV29-1 and TRBJ2-1; TRBD2 matches at 7 bases. The CDR3 extends over 14 amino acids. The germline V gene has CDR1 SQVTM and CDR2 ANQGSEA. The J segment lost 10 bases and the V segment lost 4 bases, leaving 13 bases of the junction unmatched. CDR3 protein: CSVAGTRDYGEQFF. The CDR3 DNA reads TGCAGCGTTGCGGGGACGCGGGACTACGGGGAGCAGTTCTTC.

The gene calls are TRBV5-4 and TRBJ1-6; 10 bases agree with TRBD1. The CDR3 consists of 16 residues. Germline CDR1 and CDR2: SGHNT and YYREEE (reference sequence). V was clipped by 4 bases and J by 6 bases; unmatched bases: 7. CDR3 in amino acids: CASSPRTGGSNSPLHF. CDR3 nucleotides: TGTGCCAGCAGCCCACGGACAGGGGGAAGTAATTCACCCCTCCACTTT.

The V call is TRBV6-2 or TRBV6-3, the J call TRBJ2-5, with TRBD2 matching 7 bases. This CDR3 contains 13 residues. V lost 5 bases, J lost 2 bases, and 2 bases stayed unmatched. Germline CDR1 is MNHEY and CDR2 is SVGEGT. In DNA, the CDR3 is TGTGCCAGCAGTGGGAGGGGACAAGAGACCCAGTACTTC. It is translated as CASSGRGQETQYF.

A few counts support this clone. V gene TRBV7-9 combines with J gene TRBJ2-2; 7 nucleotides line up with TRBD1. V trimming: 10 bases; J trimming: 4 bases; junction bases outside the gene matches: 15. The germline CDR1 and CDR2 sequences are SEHNR and FQNEAQ (reference sequence). The CDR3 covers 16 residues. DNA for the CDR3: TGTGCCACCTCGACAGGGTCTGCGAGGAGCACCGGGGAGCTGTTTTTT. Protein sequence: CATSTGSARSTGELFF.

The V and J genes are TRBV4-1 and TRBJ1-4; the match to TRBD1 covers 10 bases. The CDR3 length is 19 residues. V lost 5 bases, J lost 0 bases, and 12 bases stayed unmatched. Germline V CDR1 and CDR2: MGHRA, YSYEKL. CDR3 sequence reads: CASSYGRTGGTTTNEKLFF. The CDR3 DNA follows: TGCGCCAGCAGCTATGGGAGGACAGGGGGAACTACAACTAATGAAAAACTGTTTTTT.

This clone was recorded a few times. The V call is TRBV6-5, the J call TRBJ1-5; D is uncertain. Germline V gives CDR1 MNHEY, CDR2 SVGAGI. The CDR3 runs 13 residues. The V gene lost 2 bases and the J gene lost 2 bases, with 4 bases spanning the gap. DNA for the CDR3: TGTGCCAGCAGTTACGGGCGCAATCAGCCCCAGCATTTT. Its translation is CASSYGRNQPQHF.

This clone was picked up a small number of times. The J gene is TRBJ1-6, the V gene TRBV7-9, with 8 bases lining up with TRBD1. The CDR3 is 12 residues long. CDR1 is SEHNR, CDR2 FQNEAQ, per germline (reference sequence). V was pared by 5 bases and J by 12 bases, with 3 bases of the junction left unmatched. CDR3 DNA: TGTGCCAGCAGCGCAGGACAGGGACCCCTCCACTTT. It yields the protein CASSAGQGPLHF.

This chain links TRBV24-1 with TRBJ1-1; TRBD1 agrees at 10 bases. This CDR3 region has 15 residues. Germline assignment: CDR1 KGHDR and CDR2 SFDVKD. The V and J ends lost 4 bases and 3 bases, in that order; junction bases with no gene match: 4. CDR3 sequence reads: CATSDTGTGDTEAFF. Written as DNA, the CDR3 is TGTGCCACCAGTGACACCGGGACAGGGGACACTGAAGCTTTCTTT.

This clone occurred once. The V gene is TRBV18, the J gene TRBJ1-1; 7 bases match TRBD1. The ends lost 6 bases at V and 4 bases at J; junction bases unmatched: 11. The length of the CDR3 is 15 residues. Looked up from germline, CDR1 is KGHSH and CDR2 is LQKENI. The CDR3 sequence: CASSSTSGGSTEAFF. Here the CDR3 DNA reads TGTGCCAGCTCGTCTACTTCAGGGGGAAGCACTGAAGCTTTCTTT.

The rearrangement joins TRBV10-1 to TRBJ1-1; 11 bases match TRBD1. The V and J ends lost 8 bases and 4 bases, in that order; junction bases with no gene match: 6. The CDR3 contains 14 residues. Germline CDR1 and CDR2: WNHNN and SYGVQD (reference sequence). As DNA, the CDR3 is TGCGCCAGCGGAGCCGGGACAGGGGGCACTGAAGCTTTCTTT. Translating it yields CASGAGTGGTEAFF.

This clone showed up just a few times. The V and J genes are TRBV28 and TRBJ2-7, with D maybe TRBD1 (6 bases). Germline assignment: CDR1 MDHEN and CDR2 SYDVKM. This CDR3 comprises 12 residues. Trimming removed 8 bases from V and 0 bases from J, with 8 bases in between. CDR3 nucleotide sequence: TGTGCCAGCCTGGACAGCTCCTACGAGCAGTACTTC. It yields the protein CASLDSSYEQYF. Complete variable domain (other parts from reference TRBV28 and TRBJ2-7): DVKVTQSSRYLVKRTGEKVFLECVQDMDHENMFWYRQDPGLGLRLIYFSYDVKMKEKGDIPEGYSVSREKKERFSLILESASTNQTSMYLCASLDSSYEQYFGPGTRLTVT.

The J gene is TRBJ1-5, the V gene TRBV7-2; no definite D call. The CDR3 spans 16 residues. Between the trimmed V and J ends, which lost 2 bases and 3 bases, there was a span of 14 bases. From germline, CDR1 is SGHTA and CDR2 FQGNSA. Written as DNA, the CDR3 is TGTGCCAGCAGCTTAAATGGTGTTGGGCTCAATCAGCCCCAGCATTTT. This translates into CASSLNGVGLNQPQHF.

CDR3 DNA: TGTGCCAGCAGTTTATGGGGCAGGGGAGACACTGAAGCTTTCTTT. Protein sequence: CASSLWGRGDTEAFF. The V call is TRBV27, the J call TRBJ1-1, with D maybe TRBD1 (6 bases). The CDR3 totals 15 residues. From germline, CDR1 is MNHEY and CDR2 SMNVEV (reference sequence). V lost 1 base, J lost 3 bases, and 12 bases lay in between.

J is TRBJ2-5 and V is TRBV4-2, with D possibly TRBD1 on 5 matching bases. Per germline, CDR1 LGHNA and CDR2 YNFKEQ. The CDR3 covers 16 residues. V lost 0 bases, J lost 0 bases, and 11 bases lay in between. The CDR3 bases are TGTGCCAGCAGCCAAGAGGGCCCAGGGAACCAAGAGACCCAGTACTTC. Translated: CASSQEGPGNQETQYF.

The CDR3 spells CASSQTGQGGTEAFF. CDR3 nucleotides: TGTGCCAGCAGCCAAACGGGACAGGGTGGAACTGAAGCTTTCTTT. The chain carries TRBV16 and TRBJ1-1, with 9 bases matching TRBD1. Trimming removed 2 bases from V and 5 bases from J; junction bases left unmatched: 6. Germline V lookup: CDR1 KGHSY, CDR2 FQNENV. CDR3 length equals 15 residues.

In this sample, this clone turned up once. The J gene is TRBJ2-7, the V gene TRBV2; 7 bases map to TRBD2. This CDR3 spans 14 amino acids. From germline, CDR1 is SNHLY and CDR2 FYNNEI. Trimming at V came to 2 bases and at J to 5 bases, leaving 6 bases not matched to a gene. CDR3 region: CASSERGGPNEQYF. CDR3 in DNA: TGTGCCAGCAGTGAAAGGGGAGGGCCGAACGAGCAGTACTTC.

This rearrangement joins TRBV5-1 to TRBJ2-1; D possibly corresponds to TRBD1 (6 bases). This CDR3 has 15 amino acids. Germline V gene lookup returns CDR1 SGHRS and CDR2 YFSETQ. Trimming left V 0 bases short and J 4 bases short, with 11 bases between. This CDR3 is CASSLAGEGYNEQFF. The CDR3 coding sequence is TGCGCCAGCAGCTTGGCAGGGGAAGGTTACAATGAGCAGTTCTTC.

The V call is TRBV2, the J call TRBJ2-4; D perhaps matches TRBD2 (6 bases). Trimming removed 3 bases at V and 4 bases at J, with 13 bases between. The CDR3 loop spans 15 amino acids. Germline assignment: CDR1 SNHLY and CDR2 FYNNEI. CDR3 DNA sequence: TGTGCCAGCAGTGATGAGGGAGGAGGGAAAAACATTCAGTACTTC. Translating gives CASSDEGGGKNIQYF.

J is TRBJ2-2 and V is TRBV5-1; 10 bases match TRBD1. Germline lookup yields CDR1 SGHRS and CDR2 YFSETQ. CDR3 length: 15 residues. V dropped 2 bases and J dropped 6; count of bases not matched to a gene: 4. For the CDR3, the DNA is TGCGCCAGCAGCTTTGGGGACAGGGGAGCCGGGGAGCTGTTTTTT. It translates to CASSFGDRGAGELFF.

A single count supports this clone. V usage is TRBV2 and J usage is TRBJ2-5; the D gene is possibly TRBD2 (7 bases). Trimming pared 3 bases from V and 3 bases from J, leaving 14 bases between. This CDR3 is 15 amino acids long. Per the germline V gene, CDR1 is SNHLY and CDR2 is FYNNEI. The CDR3 nucleotides are TGTGCCAGCAGTGAGGGGGGGGCAGGGAAAGAGACCCAGTACTTC. This sequence encodes CASSEGGAGKETQYF.

This sequence joins TRBV21-1 and TRBJ2-7; TRBD1, the table's D call, was not compared with the DNA. TRBV21-1 is classified as a pseudogene. This CDR3 contains 16 residues. In DNA, the CDR3 is TGTGCCAGCAGCAAAGAGAGACGGACAGCTTCTTACGAGCAGTACTTC. Its translation is CASSKERRTASYEQYF.

This clone was picked up one time. The rearrangement joins TRBV10-2 to TRBJ1-5; maybe TRBD1 (6 bases). From germline, CDR1 is WSHSY and CDR2 SAAADI. The CDR3 contains 15 residues. V lost 2 bases to trimming and J lost 1 base, with 9 bases between them. CDR3: CASSETGKSNQPQHF. CDR3 nucleotide sequence: TGCGCCAGCAGTGAGACAGGGAAAAGCAATCAGCCCCAGCATTTT.

This chain connects TRBV14 to TRBJ1-2; D gene unclear. This CDR3 contains 14 residues. Deletions cut 1 base from V and 2 bases from J, with 8 bases between. Germline assignment: CDR1 SGHDN and CDR2 FVKESK. The CDR3 loop reads CASSQGAQNYGYTF. CDR3 nucleotides: TGTGCCAGCAGCCAAGGGGCCCAGAACTATGGCTACACCTTC.